This TCR beta chain appears in the sequencing data of a study of T cells in Graves' hyperthyroidism and ophthalmopathy. General observations from the study: Most thyroid clonotypes that were expanded above 0.001 also turned up in blood. The model's output predicted ophthalmopathy at a median of around 6.9 months prior to onset.

V lost 6 bases and J lost 4; bases outside the gene matches: 0. The germline V gene encodes CDR1 SGHAT and CDR2 FQNNGV. CDR3 length equals 13 residues. In this sample, this clonotype turned up many times. Its antigen is not known. Amplified regions were TCR beta CDR3 sequences from RNA transcripts. TCR CDR3 regions were first amplified by RT-PCR with HTBI primers. TCRdb fed the multiplex PCR reads into MiXCR, producing one record per CDR3 protein. Of 540,000 or so distinct CDR3 sequences detected, 15% to 17% appear once; the ten largest clones hold around 7.3%. The specimen was blood. This TCR derives from a woman aged 30 to 39 with Graves' hyperthyroidism. The chain has TRBV11-2 and TRBJ2-2; 9 nucleotides line up with TRBD1. CDR3 residues: CASRTGGTGELFF. Written as DNA, the CDR3 is TGTGCCAGCAGGACAGGGGGCACCGGGGAGCTGTTTTTT.